These 4 T cell receptor beta chains originate from one sample sequenced in a study of T cells in Graves' hyperthyroidism and ophthalmopathy. TCR beta CDR3 region amplification was performed from RNA transcripts. Researchers ran a first-round RT-PCR on the TCR CDR3 using the HTBI primer set. TCRdb independently ran MiXCR on the multiplex PCR reads; one entry per CDR3 protein. This table has about 400,000 distinct CDR3 sequences, 15% appearing once. The specimen sequenced was blood. The receptor set was obtained from a woman aged 25 to 39 with Graves' hyperthyroidism.

This clonotype was recorded many times. V and J are TRBV10-3 and TRBJ2-7, with D unclear. Between the trimmed V and J ends, which lost 0 bases and 3 bases, there was a span of 12 bases. The CDR3 is made up of 15 amino acids. Germline CDR1 reads ENHRY; CDR2 reads SYGVKD. The DNA of the CDR3 is TGTGCCATCAGTGAGTCGATGGCAGGCAGCTACGAGCAGTACTTC. This translates into CAISESMAGSYEQYF.

This clonotype has at least ten counts. This chain connects TRBV28 to TRBJ2-1; TRBD1 or TRBD2 may be the D gene (5 bases each). CDR1 and CDR2 from the germline V gene are MDHEN and SYDVKM. Trimming cost V 5 bases and J 4 bases, with 24 bases left between them. The CDR3 is 18 amino acids. The CDR3 protein is CASSVPGRIQTNYNEQFF. In DNA, the CDR3 is TGTGCCAGCAGTGTACCGGGGCGGATCCAGACCAATTACAATGAGCAGTTCTTC.

The chain employs TRBV28 and TRBJ1-1; tentatively, D is TRBD1 (6 bases). Germline CDR1 is MDHEN and CDR2 is SYDVKM. The CDR3 totals 15 residues. The V end was cut by 2 bases, the J end by 1 base, with 11 bases between. In nucleotides, the CDR3 is TGTGCCAGCAGTTTACTACAGGGAACGAACACTGAAGCTTTCTTT. Its protein product is CASSLLQGTNTEAFF.

There are many counts of this clonotype. The CDR3 DNA is TGTGCCAGCTTCAGGGGGATCGACACAGATACGCAGTATTTT. This sequence encodes CASFRGIDTDTQYF. The chain couples TRBV28 to TRBJ2-3, with TRBD1 matching over 7 bases. The V gene end was trimmed by 8 bases and the J gene end by 2 bases; junction bases not matched to a gene: 7. The length of the CDR3 is 14 residues. Germline CDR1 is MDHEN and CDR2 is SYDVKM.